This is a list of T cell receptor beta chains from one sample in a study of molecular identifiers for immune sequencing clone quantification. TCRdb independently ran MiXCR on the PCR reads; one entry per CDR3 protein. The profile shows more than 250,000 distinct CDR3 sequences, about 22% of them singletons. The sequenced sample consisted of naive CD8+ T cells from blood, with Jurkat cell RNA spiked in. The receptors were gathered from a human donor in good health. Some libraries in this study had Jurkat cell RNA spiked in. Each CDR3 is given with its conserved first and last residue. The D gene is left open where the match is weak. Size is omitted from some rows. Given values are once, few, many or a class for expanded clones.

>TRBV10-3|TRBD1|few|TRBJ2-1
CAISEPPLRDRESSVVF
TGTGCCATCAGTGAGCCCCCACTGCGGGACAGGGAATCGTCAGTGGTCTTC
>TRBV30|-|-|TRBJ2-3
CAWSPGLDTQYF
TGTGCCTGGAGTCCGGGACTAGATACGCAGTATTTT
>TRBV4-2|-|-|TRBJ2-1
CASSQSRGPSSYNEQFF
TGTGCCAGCAGCCAATCTCGCGGTCCCAGCTCCTACAATGAGCAGTTCTTC
>TRBV6-6|-|many|TRBJ2-1
CASSYVVRTYSYNEQFF
TGTGCCAGCAGTTATGTCGTGAGGACATACTCCTACAATGAGCAGTTCTTC
>TRBV7-9|TRBD2|many|TRBJ2-3
CASSLGTSGGPDTQYF
TGTGCCAGCAGCTTAGGGACTAGCGGGGGGCCCGACACGCAGTATTTT
>TRBV28|-|many|TRBJ1-2
CASSSSSYGYTF
TGTGCCAGCAGTTCCAGCAGCTATGGCTACACCTTC
>TRBV27|-|once|TRBJ2-2
CASRGPEIDTGELFF
TGTGCCAGCAGGGGACCGGAGATCGACACCGGGGAGCTGTTTTTT
>TRBV4-1|-|few|TRBJ1-4
CASSQAEATVGEKLFF
TGCGCCAGCAGCCAAGCGGAAGCCACGGTGGGCGAAAAACTGTTTTTT
>TRBV5-6|-|-|TRBJ1-1
CASSFYTQRNVDAFF
TGTGCCAGCAGTTTCTACACTCAGCGTAATGTAGATGCTTTCTTT
>TRBV9|TRBD2|many|TRBJ2-3
CARQYSSGSKTDTQYF
TGTGCCAGGCAATATTCTAGCGGGAGTAAAACAGATACGCAGTATTTT
>TRBV30|TRBD1|few|TRBJ1-1
CAWTLTGGTEAFF
TGTGCCTGGACCTTAACAGGGGGCACTGAAGCTTTCTTT
>TRBV27|TRBD2|few|TRBJ2-2
CASSVTSGGALIYTGELFF
TGTGCCAGCAGTGTAACTAGCGGGGGGGCTCTTATTTACACCGGGGAGCTGTTTTTT
>TRBV7-8|TRBD2|-|TRBJ2-3
CASSPGTSGTQYF
TGTGCCAGCAGCCCAGGGACTAGCGGTACGCAGTATTTT
>TRBV7-9|-|many|TRBJ2-7
CASSPWTATYEQYF
TGTGCCAGCAGCCCTTGGACCGCTACCTACGAGCAGTACTTC
>TRBV27|TRBD1|many|TRBJ2-6
CASRSALTGGGGANVLTF
TGTGCCAGCAGGTCTGCGCTCACAGGGGGCGGTGGGGCCAACGTCCTGACTTTC
>TRBV6-5|-|-|TRBJ2-2
CASTSWQPNTGGLSF
TGTGCCAGCACTAGTTGGCAGCCGAACACCGGGGGGCTGTCTTTT